These 14 T cell receptor beta chains share one sample of origin, sequenced in a study of T cells in Graves' hyperthyroidism and ophthalmopathy. Amplification yielded TCR beta CDR3 regions, with RNA transcripts as the source. The TCR CDR3 first-round RT-PCR relied on the HTBI primer set. TCRdb itself ran the multiplex PCR reads through MiXCR, one entry per CDR3 protein. The sample yields about 720,000 distinct CDR3 sequences, 16% seen once. Sequencing used blood. The receptor source for this set is a man aged 18 to 35 with Graves' hyperthyroidism.

The sample holds a few counts of this clonotype. The chain combines TRBV24-1 with TRBJ2-1, with D tentatively TRBD2 (6 bases). This CDR3 is built from 14 residues. Germline assignment: CDR1 KGHDR and CDR2 SFDVKD. V was pared by 0 bases and J by 7 bases, with 9 bases between. The CDR3 DNA reads TGTGCCACCAGTGATTTGGGGACTCATAATGAGCAGTTCTTC. Protein: CATSDLGTHNEQFF.

The sample holds many counts of this clonotype. J is TRBJ1-3 and V is TRBV28, with no clear D. The CDR3 is 10 amino acids. V was cut by 8 bases and J by 8 bases, with 7 bases left in between. Looked up from germline, CDR1 is MDHEN and CDR2 is SYDVKM. In nucleotides, the CDR3 is TGTGCCAGCGGAACCGACACCATATATTTT. It encodes CASGTDTIYF.

V gene TRBV28 combines with J gene TRBJ2-3, with D possibly matching TRBD1 (6 bases). Germline CDR1 is MDHEN and CDR2 is SYDVKM. V shed 5 bases and J shed 5 bases, with 14 bases lying between them. There are 14 residues in the CDR3. CDR3 amino acids: CASSTSGVGDTQYF. The CDR3, as DNA: TGTGCCAGCAGTACCTCAGGGGTGGGAGATACGCAGTATTTT.

This clonotype has a count of ten or more. This chain uses TRBV27 with TRBJ2-1; D uncertain. Trimming shortened V by 4 bases and J by 0 bases, and 10 bases separated the two germline ends. Per the germline V gene, CDR1 is MNHEY and CDR2 is SMNVEV (reference sequence). The CDR3 totals 15 residues. For the CDR3, the DNA is TGTGCCAGCAGTTCGCGCGTGAGCTCCTACAATGAGCAGTTCTTC. It translates to CASSSRVSSYNEQFF.

The V and J genes are TRBV11-3 and TRBJ2-4; 7 bases line up with TRBD1. The germline V gene encodes CDR1 SGHNT and CDR2 YENEEA. The CDR3 consists of 14 residues. V was clipped by 5 bases and J by 6 bases; unmatched bases: 7. CDR3 sequence: CASSVTRGTNIQYF. CDR3 bases: TGTGCCAGCAGCGTGACCAGGGGGACAAACATTCAGTACTTC.

This chain uses TRBV30 with TRBJ2-2; 8 bases line up with TRBD2. The V and J ends lost 4 bases and 6 bases, in that order; junction bases with no gene match: 10. Germline V gene lookup returns CDR1 GTSNPN and CDR2 SVGIG (reference sequence). The CDR3 length is 15 residues. This chain's CDR3 is CAWTPGTSAAGELFF. In nucleotides, the CDR3 is TGTGCCTGGACTCCCGGGACTAGTGCCGCCGGGGAGCTGTTTTTT.

This clonotype has at least ten counts. The V gene is TRBV28, the J gene TRBJ1-5, with a weak D call TRBD1 (5 bases). CDR3 length: 16 residues. Trimming left V 2 bases short and J 2 bases short, with 13 bases between. Germline CDR1 is MDHEN and CDR2 is SYDVKM. The CDR3 DNA follows: TGTGCCAGCAGTTTACTTCCCCAGGGAGGCAATCAGCCCCAGCATTTT. It encodes CASSLLPQGGNQPQHF.

This chain uses TRBV6-2 or TRBV6-3 with TRBJ2-4; 7 bases agree with TRBD1. V lost 6 bases, J lost 0 bases, and 8 bases stayed unmatched. This CDR3 region has 16 residues. Germline V lookup: CDR1 MNHEY, CDR2 SVGEGT. The CDR3 sequence: CASSLGTALAKNIQYF. The CDR3, as DNA: TGTGCCAGCAGCCTCGGGACAGCACTAGCCAAAAACATTCAGTACTTC.

The J gene is TRBJ2-1, the V gene TRBV6-1; TRBD1 might be the D (6 bases). V was pared by 6 bases and J by 8 bases, with 17 bases between. The CDR3 sequence is 14 residues long. CDR1 is MNHNS and CDR2 is SASEGT in the germline V gene. The CDR3 here is CASRGRGQPDEQFF. CDR3 nucleotides: TGTGCCAGCAGGGGCCGCGGACAGCCTGATGAGCAGTTCTTC.

This clonotype showed up just a few times. As the CDR3 is not closed by the conserved phenylalanine or tryptophan, this likely results from a read error. This CDR3 is CASSWETENTEAFI. CDR3 coding DNA: TGTGCCAGCAGTTGGGAGACAGAGAACACTGAAGCTTTCATT. This chain connects TRBV28 to TRBJ1-1; D is perhaps TRBD1 (5 bases). The length of the CDR3 is 14 residues. Germline CDR1 and CDR2: MDHEN and SYDVKM. V lost 4 bases, J lost 1 base, and 10 bases lay in between.

There are many counts of this clonotype. The chain has TRBV18 and TRBJ1-2, with D perhaps TRBD1 (6 bases). CDR1 is KGHSH, CDR2 LQKENI, per germline. This CDR3 region has 14 residues. The V and J ends lost 0 bases and 4 bases respectively, with 9 bases between them. The chain's CDR3 is CASSPPQGIYGYTF. CDR3 DNA sequence: TGTGCCAGCTCACCACCCCAGGGGATCTATGGCTACACCTTC.

In its sample, this clonotype was seen many times. The chain employs TRBV18 and TRBJ2-5; possibly TRBD1 for D (5 bases). V gave up 0 bases and J gave up 3 bases, with 11 bases separating them. Germline assignment: CDR1 KGHSH and CDR2 LQKENI. This CDR3 has 15 amino acids. CDR3 loop: CASSPPSGWEETQYF. CDR3 in DNA: TGTGCCAGCTCACCACCATCAGGGTGGGAAGAGACCCAGTACTTC.

J is TRBJ1-1 and V is TRBV29-1, with D possibly TRBD1 on 5 matching bases. The CDR3 covers 15 residues. The germline V and J ends were trimmed by 0 bases and 1 base, with 12 bases remaining between them. The V gene's germline CDR1 is SQVTM and CDR2 ANQGSEA. DNA of the CDR3: TGCAGCGTTGAAGAGGTAGGGGTTAGGAACACTGAAGCTTTCTTT. Its translation: CSVEEVGVRNTEAFF.

The chain has TRBV5-1 and TRBJ2-5; D call uncertain. Between the trimmed V and J ends, which lost 0 bases and 9 bases, there was a span of 12 bases. Germline lookup yields CDR1 SGHRS and CDR2 YFSETQ. This CDR3 comprises 13 residues. CDR3 sequence: CASSLAPGMAQYF. DNA for the CDR3: TGCGCCAGCAGCTTGGCCCCAGGAATGGCCCAGTACTTC.